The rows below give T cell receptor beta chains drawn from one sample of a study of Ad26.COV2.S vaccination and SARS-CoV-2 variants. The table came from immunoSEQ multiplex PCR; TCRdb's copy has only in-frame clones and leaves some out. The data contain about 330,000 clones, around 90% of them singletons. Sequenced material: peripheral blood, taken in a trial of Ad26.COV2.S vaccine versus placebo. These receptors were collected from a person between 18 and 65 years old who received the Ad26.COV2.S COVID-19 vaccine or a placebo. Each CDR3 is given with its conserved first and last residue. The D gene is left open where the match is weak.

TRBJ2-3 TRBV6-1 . TGTGCCAGCAGTGAAAGATGGACGGATACGCAGTATTTT CASSERWTDTQYF
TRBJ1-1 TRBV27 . TGTGCCAGCCAATACCAGGGTAGGTCCACTGAAGCTTTCTTT CASQYQGRSTEAFF
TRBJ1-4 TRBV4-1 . TGCGCCAGCAGCCAAGGGGTGGGGGGCGCGCAGGCTAATGAAAAACTGTTTTTT CASSQGVGGAQANEKLFF
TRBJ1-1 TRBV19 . TGTGCCAGTAGTGCTGGGGTTGATACTGAAGCTTTCTTT CASSAGVDTEAFF
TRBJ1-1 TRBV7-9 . TGTGCCAGCAGGGCTCAGGGTCCTGAAGCTTTCTTT CASRAQGPEAFF
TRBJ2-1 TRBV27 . TGTGCCAGCAGTTTAGACCGAAATACCTACAATGAGCAGTTCTTC CASSLDRNTYNEQFF
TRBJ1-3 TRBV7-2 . TGTGCCAGCAGCTTGGGGGGATGGAGAGGAAACACCATATATTTT CASSLGGWRGNTIYF
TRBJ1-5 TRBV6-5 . TGTGCCAGCAAATCAGGGGTAAATCAGCCCCAGCATTTT CASKSGVNQPQHF
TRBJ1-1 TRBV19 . TGTGCCAGTAGCCTCTTTCCAGCGAACACTGAAGCTTTCTTT CASSLFPANTEAFF
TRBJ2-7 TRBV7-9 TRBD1 TGTGCCAGCAGCCCGGGACAGACCTACGAGCAGTACTTC CASSPGQTYEQYF
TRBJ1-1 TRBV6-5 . TGTGCCAGCAGTTACTCGAGGAGGGGTGGGGGCCCTGAAGCTTTCTTT CASSYSRRGGGPEAFF
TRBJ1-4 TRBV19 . TGTGCCAGTAGTCCCGGACAGAACTTTGCAACTAATGAAAAACTGTTTTTT CASSPGQNFATNEKLFF
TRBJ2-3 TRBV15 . TGTGCCACCAGCAGAGATATAACACAGGGCACAGATACGCAGTATTTT CATSRDITQGTDTQYF
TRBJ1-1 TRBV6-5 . TGTGCCAGCAGTCACAGGGTGGGAATGAACACTGAAGCTTTCTTT CASSHRVGMNTEAFF
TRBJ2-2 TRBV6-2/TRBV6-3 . TGTGCCAGCAGTTACAAGAGTCGCACCGGGGAGCTGTTTTTT CASSYKSRTGELFF
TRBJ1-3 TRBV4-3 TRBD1 TGCGCCAGCAGCCAAGACGACAGGGGTAACACCATATATTTT CASSQDDRGNTIYF
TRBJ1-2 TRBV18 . TGTGCCAGCTCACCACTGGGGGGGGTCTATGGCTACACCTTC CASSPLGGVYGYTF